Presented here are 2 T cell receptor beta chains from one specimen sequenced in a study of blood T cell repertoires in COVID-19 (dated by TCRdb to about 2020). The library was obtained by the immunoSEQ multiplex PCR assay. TCRdb limited this immuneACCESS table to in-frame rearrangements with V and J called. A share of clones is missing; checked studies link under half to unresolved V genes, and the rest is unexplained. This sample lists around 250,000 clones; around 84% were detected once. The biggest ten clones account for 3.5% to 5% of the sample. The sequencing input was PBMCs or T cells enriched from blood (not recorded which). These receptors came from a man aged 25 to 40 with acute COVID-19.

This clone was picked up one time. The chain employs TRBV18 and TRBJ1-1; 9 nucleotides agree with TRBD1. The length of the CDR3 is 14 residues. The trim removed 5 bases at V and 4 bases at J, leaving 5 bases unmatched. Germline CDR1 KGHSH, CDR2 LQKENI. This CDR3 reads CASSYSDRGTEAFF. DNA of the CDR3: TGTGCCAGCTCATATTCGGACAGGGGCACTGAAGCTTTCTTT.

The chain joins TRBV7-9 to TRBJ2-1, with D possibly being TRBD2 (5 bases). V was clipped by 0 bases and J by 7 bases, with 13 bases between them. This CDR3 is built from 15 residues. Germline V gene lookup returns CDR1 SEHNR and CDR2 FQNEAQ (reference sequence). In DNA form, the CDR3 reads TGTGCCAGCAGCTTAGCGAGTAGCGACCTAAATGAGCAGTTCTTC. Protein: CASSLASSDLNEQFF. Looking up the rest from reference TRBV7-9 and TRBJ2-1 gives the full variable domain: DTGVSQNPRHKITKRGQNVTFRCDPISEHNRLYWYRQTLGQGPEFLTYFQNEAQLEKSRLLSDRFSAERPKGSFSTLEIQRTEQGDSAMYLCASSLASSDLNEQFFGPGTRLTVL.